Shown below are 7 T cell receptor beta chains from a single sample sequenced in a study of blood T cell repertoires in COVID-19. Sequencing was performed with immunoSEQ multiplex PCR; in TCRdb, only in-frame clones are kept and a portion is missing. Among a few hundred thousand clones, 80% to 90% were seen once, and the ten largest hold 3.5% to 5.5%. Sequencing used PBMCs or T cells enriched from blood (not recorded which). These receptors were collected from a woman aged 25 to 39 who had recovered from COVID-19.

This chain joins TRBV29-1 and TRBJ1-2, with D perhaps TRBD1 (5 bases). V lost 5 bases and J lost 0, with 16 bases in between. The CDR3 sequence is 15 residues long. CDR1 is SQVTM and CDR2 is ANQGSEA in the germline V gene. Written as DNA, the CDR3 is TGCAGCGTTATGGGCGCCGACAGAGCTAACTATGGCTACACCTTC. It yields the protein CSVMGADRANYGYTF. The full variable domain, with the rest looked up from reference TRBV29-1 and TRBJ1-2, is SAVISQKPSRDICQRGTSLTIQCQVDSQVTMMFWYRQQPGQSLTLIATANQGSEATYESGFVIDKFPISRPNLTFSTLTVSNMSPEDSSIYLCSVMGADRANYGYTFGSGTRLTVV.

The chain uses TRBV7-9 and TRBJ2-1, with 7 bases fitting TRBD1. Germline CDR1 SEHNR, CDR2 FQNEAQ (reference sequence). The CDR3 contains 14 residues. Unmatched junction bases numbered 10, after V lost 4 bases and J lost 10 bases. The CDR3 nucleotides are TGTGCCAGCAGCTCTTCCCCGGACAGGTCAGAGCAGTTCTTC. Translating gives CASSSSPDRSEQFF. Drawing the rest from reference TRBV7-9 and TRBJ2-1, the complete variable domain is DTGVSQNPRHKITKRGQNVTFRCDPISEHNRLYWYRQTLGQGPEFLTYFQNEAQLEKSRLLSDRFSAERPKGSFSTLEIQRTEQGDSAMYLCASSSSPDRSEQFFGPGTRLTVL.

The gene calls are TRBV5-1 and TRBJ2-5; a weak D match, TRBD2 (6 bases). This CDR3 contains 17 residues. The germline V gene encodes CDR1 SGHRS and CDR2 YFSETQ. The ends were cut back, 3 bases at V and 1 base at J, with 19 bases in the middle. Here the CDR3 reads CASSWIVGGGFQETQYF. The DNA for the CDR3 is TGCGCCAGCAGCTGGATCGTCGGGGGTGGCTTCCAAGAGACCCAGTACTTC.

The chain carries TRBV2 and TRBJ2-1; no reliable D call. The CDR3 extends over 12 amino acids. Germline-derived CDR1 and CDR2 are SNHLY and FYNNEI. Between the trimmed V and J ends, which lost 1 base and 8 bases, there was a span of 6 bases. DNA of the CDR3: TGTGCCAGCAGTGAAGGCGGCTATGAGCAGTTCTTC. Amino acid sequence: CASSEGGYEQFF. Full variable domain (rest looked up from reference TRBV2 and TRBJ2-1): EPEVTQTPSHQVTQMGQEVILRCVPISNHLYFYWYRQILGQKVEFLVSFYNNEISEKSEIFDDQFSVERPDGSNFTLKIRSTKLEDSAMYFCASSEGGYEQFFGPGTRLTVL.

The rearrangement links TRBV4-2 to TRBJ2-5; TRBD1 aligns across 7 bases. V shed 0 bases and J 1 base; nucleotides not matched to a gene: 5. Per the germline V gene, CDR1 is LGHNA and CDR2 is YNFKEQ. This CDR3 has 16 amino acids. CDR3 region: CASSQDLTGSQETQYF. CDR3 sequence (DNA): TGTGCCAGCAGCCAAGATCTGACAGGGTCCCAAGAGACCCAGTACTTC.

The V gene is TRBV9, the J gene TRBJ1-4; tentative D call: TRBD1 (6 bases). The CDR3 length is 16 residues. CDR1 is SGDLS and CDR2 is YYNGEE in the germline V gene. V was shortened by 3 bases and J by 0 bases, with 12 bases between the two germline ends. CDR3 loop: CASSAEQGSTNEKLFF. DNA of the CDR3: TGTGCCAGCAGCGCCGAACAGGGATCAACTAATGAAAAACTGTTTTTT.

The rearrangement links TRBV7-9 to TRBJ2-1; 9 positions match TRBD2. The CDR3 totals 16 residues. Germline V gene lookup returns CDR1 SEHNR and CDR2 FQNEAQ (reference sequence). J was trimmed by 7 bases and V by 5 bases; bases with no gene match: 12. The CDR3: CASSPRAGGSPNEQFF. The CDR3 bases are TGTGCCAGCAGCCCCCGAGCGGGAGGCTCCCCTAATGAGCAGTTCTTC.